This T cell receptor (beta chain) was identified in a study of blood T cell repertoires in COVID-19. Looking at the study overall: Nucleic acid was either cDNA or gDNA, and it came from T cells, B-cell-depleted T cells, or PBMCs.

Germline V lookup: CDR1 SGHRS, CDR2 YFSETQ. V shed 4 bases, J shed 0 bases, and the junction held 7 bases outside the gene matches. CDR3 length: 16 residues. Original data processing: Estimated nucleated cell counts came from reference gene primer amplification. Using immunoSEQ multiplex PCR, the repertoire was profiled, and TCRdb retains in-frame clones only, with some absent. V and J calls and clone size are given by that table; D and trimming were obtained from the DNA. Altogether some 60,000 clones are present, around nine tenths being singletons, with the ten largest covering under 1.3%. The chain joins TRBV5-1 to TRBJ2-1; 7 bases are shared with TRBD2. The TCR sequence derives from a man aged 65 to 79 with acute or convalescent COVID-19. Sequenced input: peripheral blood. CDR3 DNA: TGCGCCAGCAGCGTCGCCGGGACTAACTCCTACAATGAGCAGTTCTTC. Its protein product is CASSVAGTNSYNEQFF.